This passage covers 5 T cell receptor beta chains from one sample sequenced in a study of cytomegalovirus exposure and HLA in healthy donors. Amplification used 60 Vbeta primers and 13 Jbeta primers. Data came from immunoSEQ multiplex PCR; TCRdb stores just in-frame clones and leaves some out. The sample records around 130,000 clones, around three quarters being singletons. The specimen sequenced was PBMCs. These receptors were obtained from a woman aged 55 to 70 in good health and CMV-seropositive.

V gene TRBV2 combines with J gene TRBJ1-2; 9 bases are shared with TRBD1. This CDR3 contains 16 residues. J was trimmed by 2 bases and V by 6 bases; bases with no gene match: 10. The germline gives CDR1 SNHLY, CDR2 FYNNEI. The CDR3 sequence: CASRGGGTGPNYGYTF. The CDR3 region has the DNA TGTGCCAGCAGAGGGGGGGGGACAGGGCCCAACTATGGCTACACCTTC. Drawing the rest from reference TRBV2 and TRBJ1-2, the complete variable domain is EPEVTQTPSHQVTQMGQEVILRCVPISNHLYFYWYRQILGQKVEFLVSFYNNEISEKSEIFDDQFSVERPDGSNFTLKIRSTKLEDSAMYFCASRGGGTGPNYGYTFGSGTRLTVV.

The chain carries TRBV9 and TRBJ1-3, with D unresolved. Germline V gene lookup returns CDR1 SGDLS and CDR2 YYNGEE. Trimming removed 4 bases from V and 0 bases from J, with 14 bases in between. This CDR3 spans 16 amino acids. The CDR3 DNA reads TGTGCCAGCAGCCCCACAGTAGGGAGCTCTGGAAACACCATATATTTT. The encoded protein is CASSPTVGSSGNTIYF.

The count of this clone is one. This chain uses TRBV27 with TRBJ1-1; D unclear. CDR1 MNHEY and CDR2 SMNVEV come from the germline V gene (reference sequence). Trimming left V 3 bases short and J 1 base short, with 6 bases between. The CDR3 totals 13 residues. This CDR3 is CASSFQENTEAFF. The CDR3 bases are TGTGCCAGCAGTTTCCAGGAGAACACTGAAGCTTTCTTT.

This CDR3 is CASSSQLRDKINYGYTF. The CDR3 nucleotides are TGTGCCAGCAGCTCTCAACTCCGGGACAAGATAAACTATGGCTACACCTTC. The J gene is TRBJ1-2, the V gene TRBV5-5; a possible D gene is TRBD1 (6 bases). This CDR3 has 17 amino acids. Trimming left V 3 bases short and J 2 bases short, with 20 bases between. Per germline, CDR1 SGHKS and CDR2 YYEKEE (reference sequence).

The chain has TRBV7-8 and TRBJ2-7; possible D gene TRBD2, 6 bases. CDR3 length: 15 amino acids. Germline CDR1 is SGHVS and CDR2 is FQNEAQ. The ends were cut back, 2 bases at V and 5 bases at J, with 16 bases in the middle. CDR3 nucleotide sequence: TGTGCCAGCAGCTTAAATGGCCGGGGGATCAACGAGCAGTACTTC. Translation gives CASSLNGRGINEQYF.